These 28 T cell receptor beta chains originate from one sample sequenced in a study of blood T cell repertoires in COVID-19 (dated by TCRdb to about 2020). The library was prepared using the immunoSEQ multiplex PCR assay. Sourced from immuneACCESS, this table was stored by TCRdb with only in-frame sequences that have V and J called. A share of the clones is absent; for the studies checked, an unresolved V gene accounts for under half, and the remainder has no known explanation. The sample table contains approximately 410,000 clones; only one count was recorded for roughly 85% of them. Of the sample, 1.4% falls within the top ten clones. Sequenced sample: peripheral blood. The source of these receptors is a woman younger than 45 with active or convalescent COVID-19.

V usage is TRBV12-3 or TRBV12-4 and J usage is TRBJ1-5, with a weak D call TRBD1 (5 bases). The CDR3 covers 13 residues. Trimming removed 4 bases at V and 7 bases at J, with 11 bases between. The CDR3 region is CASSSFQGQPQHF. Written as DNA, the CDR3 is TGTGCCAGCAGTTCCTTCCAGGGACAGCCCCAGCATTTT.

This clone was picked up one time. CDR3 in amino acids: CASSSTGEGYTF. For the CDR3, the DNA is TGTGCCAGTAGTTCCACAGGGGAGGGCTACACCTTC. The chain recombines TRBV19 with TRBJ1-2, with 7 bases fitting TRBD1. Germline V gene lookup returns CDR1 LNHDA and CDR2 SQIVND (reference sequence). The CDR3 extends over 12 amino acids. The V segment lost 5 bases and the J segment 8 bases; nucleotides outside the gene matches: 5.

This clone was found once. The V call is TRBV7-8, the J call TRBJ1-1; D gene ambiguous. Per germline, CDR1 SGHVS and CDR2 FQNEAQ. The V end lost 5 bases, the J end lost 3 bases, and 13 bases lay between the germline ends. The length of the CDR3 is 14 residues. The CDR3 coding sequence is TGTGCCAGCAGCCAAACCCGGGAGCACACTGAAGCTTTCTTT. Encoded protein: CASSQTREHTEAFF.

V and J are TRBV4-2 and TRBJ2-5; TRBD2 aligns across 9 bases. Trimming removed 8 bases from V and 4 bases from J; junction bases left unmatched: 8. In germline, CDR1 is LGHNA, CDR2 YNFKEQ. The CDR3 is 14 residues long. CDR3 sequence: CASAGSGGGETQYF. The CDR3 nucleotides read TGTGCCAGCGCCGGTAGCGGGGGAGGAGAGACCCAGTACTTC.

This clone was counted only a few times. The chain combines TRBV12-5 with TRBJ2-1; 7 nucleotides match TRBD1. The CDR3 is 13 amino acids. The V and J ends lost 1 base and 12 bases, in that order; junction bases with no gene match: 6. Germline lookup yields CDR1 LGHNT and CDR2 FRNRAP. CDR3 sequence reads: CASGLGDSFLQFF. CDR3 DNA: TGTGCTAGTGGTTTGGGGGACAGTTTCTTGCAGTTCTTC.

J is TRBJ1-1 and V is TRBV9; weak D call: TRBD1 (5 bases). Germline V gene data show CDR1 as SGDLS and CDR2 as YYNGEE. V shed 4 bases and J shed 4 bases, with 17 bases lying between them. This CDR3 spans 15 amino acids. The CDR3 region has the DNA TGTGCCAGCAGCCTGGAGGGGCGGAGGTTCACTGAAGCTTTCTTT. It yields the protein CASSLEGRRFTEAFF.

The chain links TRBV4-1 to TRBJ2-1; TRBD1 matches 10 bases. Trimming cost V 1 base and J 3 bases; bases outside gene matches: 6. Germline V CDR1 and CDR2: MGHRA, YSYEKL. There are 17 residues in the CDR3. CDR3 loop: CASSQGPGTGDYNEQFF. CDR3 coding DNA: TGCGCCAGCAGCCAAGGGCCAGGGACAGGGGACTACAATGAGCAGTTCTTC.

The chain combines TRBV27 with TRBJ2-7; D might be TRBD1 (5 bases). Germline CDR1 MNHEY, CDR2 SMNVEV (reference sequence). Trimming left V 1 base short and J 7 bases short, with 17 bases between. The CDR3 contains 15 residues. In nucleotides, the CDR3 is TGTGCCAGCAGTTTATTGGCCCCAGGCCCAGGGGAGCAGTACTTC. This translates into CASSLLAPGPGEQYF.

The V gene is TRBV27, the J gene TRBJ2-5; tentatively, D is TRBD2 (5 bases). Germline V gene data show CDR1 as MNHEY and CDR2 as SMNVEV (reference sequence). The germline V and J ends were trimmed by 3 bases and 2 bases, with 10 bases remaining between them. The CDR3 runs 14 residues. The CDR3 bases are TGTGCCAGCAGTTTGGACTGGCTACAAGAGACCCAGTACTTC. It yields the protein CASSLDWLQETQYF.

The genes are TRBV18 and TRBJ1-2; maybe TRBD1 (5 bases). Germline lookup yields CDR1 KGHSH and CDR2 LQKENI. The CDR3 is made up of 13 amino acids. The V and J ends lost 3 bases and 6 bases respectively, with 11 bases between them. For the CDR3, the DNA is TGTGCCAGCTCACCGACGGGACTAGATGGCTACACCTTC. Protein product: CASSPTGLDGYTF.

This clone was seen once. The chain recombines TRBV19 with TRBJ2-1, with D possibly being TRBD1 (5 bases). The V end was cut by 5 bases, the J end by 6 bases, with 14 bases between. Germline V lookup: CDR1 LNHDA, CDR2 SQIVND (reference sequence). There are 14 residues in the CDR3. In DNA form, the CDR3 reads TGTGCCAGTAGTTTAGGGGCCCTTATCAATGAGCAGTTCTTC. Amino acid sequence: CASSLGALINEQFF. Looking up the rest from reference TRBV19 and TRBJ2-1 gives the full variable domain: DGGITQSPKYLFRKEGQNVTLSCEQNLNHDAMYWYRQDPGQGLRLIYYSQIVNDFQKGDIAEGYSVSREKKESFPLTVTSAQKNPTAFYLCASSLGALINEQFFGPGTRLTVL.

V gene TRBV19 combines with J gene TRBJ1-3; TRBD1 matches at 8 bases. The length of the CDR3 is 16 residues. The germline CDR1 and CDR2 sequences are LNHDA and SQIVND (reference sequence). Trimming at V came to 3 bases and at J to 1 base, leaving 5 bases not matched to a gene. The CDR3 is CASSIAGGASGNTIYF. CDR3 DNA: TGTGCCAGTAGTATCGCAGGGGGCGCTTCTGGAAACACCATATATTTT. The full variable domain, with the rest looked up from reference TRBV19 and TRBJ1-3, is DGGITQSPKYLFRKEGQNVTLSCEQNLNHDAMYWYRQDPGQGLRLIYYSQIVNDFQKGDIAEGYSVSREKKESFPLTVTSAQKNPTAFYLCASSIAGGASGNTIYFGEGSWLTVV.

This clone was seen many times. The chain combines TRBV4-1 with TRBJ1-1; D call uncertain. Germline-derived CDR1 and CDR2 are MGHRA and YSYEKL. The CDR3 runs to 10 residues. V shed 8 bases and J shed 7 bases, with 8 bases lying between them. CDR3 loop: CASADNEAFF. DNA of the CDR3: TGCGCCAGCGCCGACAATGAAGCTTTCTTT.

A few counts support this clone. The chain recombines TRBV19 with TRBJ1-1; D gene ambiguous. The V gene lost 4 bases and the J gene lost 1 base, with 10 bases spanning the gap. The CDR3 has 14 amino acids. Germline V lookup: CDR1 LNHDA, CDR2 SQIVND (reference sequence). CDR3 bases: TGTGCCAGTAGTAGGGCAGGCCGGAACACTGAAGCTTTCTTT. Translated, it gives CASSRAGRNTEAFF.

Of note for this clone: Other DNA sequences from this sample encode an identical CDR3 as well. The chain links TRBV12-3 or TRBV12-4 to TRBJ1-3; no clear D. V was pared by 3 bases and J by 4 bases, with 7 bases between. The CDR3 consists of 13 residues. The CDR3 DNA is TGTGCCAGCAGTTTCGGTTGGGGAAACACCATATATTTT. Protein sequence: CASSFGWGNTIYF.

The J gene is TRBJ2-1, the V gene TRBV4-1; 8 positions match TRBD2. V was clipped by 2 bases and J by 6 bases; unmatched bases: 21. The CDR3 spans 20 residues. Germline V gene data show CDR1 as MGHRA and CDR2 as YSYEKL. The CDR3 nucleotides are TGCGCCAGCAGCCAAACCGCAGGGAACGAGGGACTAGTACGAGGCAATGAGCAGTTCTTC. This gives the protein CASSQTAGNEGLVRGNEQFF.

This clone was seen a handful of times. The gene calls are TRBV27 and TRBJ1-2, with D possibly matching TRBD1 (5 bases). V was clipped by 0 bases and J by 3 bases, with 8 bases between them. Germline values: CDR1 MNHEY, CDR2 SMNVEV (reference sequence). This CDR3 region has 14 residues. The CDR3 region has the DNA TGTGCCAGCAGTTTATCCGGCAGGGACTATGGCTACACCTTC. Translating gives CASSLSGRDYGYTF.

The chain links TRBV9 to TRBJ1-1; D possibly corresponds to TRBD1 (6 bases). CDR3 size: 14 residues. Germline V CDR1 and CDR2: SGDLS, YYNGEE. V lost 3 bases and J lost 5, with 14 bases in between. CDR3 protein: CASSAGGGMTEAFF. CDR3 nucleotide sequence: TGTGCCAGCAGCGCGGGAGGGGGAATGACTGAAGCTTTCTTT.

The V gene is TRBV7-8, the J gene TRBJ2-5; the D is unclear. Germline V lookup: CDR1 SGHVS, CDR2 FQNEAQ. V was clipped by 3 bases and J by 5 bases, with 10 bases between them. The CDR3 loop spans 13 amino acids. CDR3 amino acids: CASSFQRTETQYF. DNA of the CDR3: TGTGCCAGCAGCTTCCAGCGTACCGAGACCCAGTACTTC.

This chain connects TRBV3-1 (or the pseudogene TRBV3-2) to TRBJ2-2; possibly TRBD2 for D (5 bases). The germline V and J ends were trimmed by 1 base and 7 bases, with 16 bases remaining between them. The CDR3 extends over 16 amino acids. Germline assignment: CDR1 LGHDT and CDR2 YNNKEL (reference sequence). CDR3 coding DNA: TGTGCCAGCAGCCAAGTGGAAGTTAGACGGGGCGGGGAGCTGTTTTTT. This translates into CASSQVEVRRGGELFF.

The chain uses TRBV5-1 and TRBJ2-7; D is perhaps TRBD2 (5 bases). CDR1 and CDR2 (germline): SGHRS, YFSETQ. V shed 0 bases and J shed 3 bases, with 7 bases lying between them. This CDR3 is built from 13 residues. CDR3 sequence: CASSLDGGYEQYF. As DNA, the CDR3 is TGCGCCAGCAGCTTGGACGGAGGCTACGAGCAGTACTTC.

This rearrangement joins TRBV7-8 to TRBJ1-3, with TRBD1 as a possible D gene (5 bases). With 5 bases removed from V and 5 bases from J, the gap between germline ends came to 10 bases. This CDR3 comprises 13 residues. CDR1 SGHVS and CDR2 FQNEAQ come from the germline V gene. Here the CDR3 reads CASSQRTRNTIYF. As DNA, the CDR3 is TGTGCCAGCAGCCAGAGGACAAGAAACACCATATATTTT.

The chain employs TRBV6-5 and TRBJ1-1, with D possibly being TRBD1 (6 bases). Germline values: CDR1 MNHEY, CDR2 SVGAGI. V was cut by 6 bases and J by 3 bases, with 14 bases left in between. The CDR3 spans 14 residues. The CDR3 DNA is TGTGCCAGCAGGAACCAGGGGAGGGACACTGAAGCTTTCTTT. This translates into CASRNQGRDTEAFF.

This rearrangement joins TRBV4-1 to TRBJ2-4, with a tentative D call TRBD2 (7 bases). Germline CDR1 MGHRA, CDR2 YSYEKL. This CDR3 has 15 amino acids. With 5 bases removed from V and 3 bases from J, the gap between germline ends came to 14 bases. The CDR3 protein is CASSRGGLDKNIQYF. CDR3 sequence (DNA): TGCGCCAGCAGCAGGGGGGGGCTAGACAAAAACATTCAGTACTTC.

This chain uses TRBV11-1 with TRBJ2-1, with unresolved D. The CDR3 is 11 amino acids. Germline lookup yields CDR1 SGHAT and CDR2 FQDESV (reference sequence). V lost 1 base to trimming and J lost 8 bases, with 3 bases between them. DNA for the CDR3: TGTGCCAGCAGCTTAGTAGATGAGCAGTTCTTC. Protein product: CASSLVDEQFF.

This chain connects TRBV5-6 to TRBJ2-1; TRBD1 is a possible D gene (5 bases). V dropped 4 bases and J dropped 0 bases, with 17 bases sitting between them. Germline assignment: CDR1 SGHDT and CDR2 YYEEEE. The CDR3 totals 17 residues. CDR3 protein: CASSQSPTDSSYNEQFF. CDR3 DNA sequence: TGTGCCAGCAGCCAATCACCGACAGACAGCTCCTACAATGAGCAGTTCTTC.

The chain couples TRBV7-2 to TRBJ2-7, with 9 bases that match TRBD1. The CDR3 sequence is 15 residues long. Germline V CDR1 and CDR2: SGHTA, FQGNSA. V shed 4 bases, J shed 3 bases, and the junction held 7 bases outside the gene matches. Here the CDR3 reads CASSSAGTGIYEQYF. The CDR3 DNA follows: TGTGCCAGCAGCTCCGCCGGGACAGGGATCTACGAGCAGTACTTC.

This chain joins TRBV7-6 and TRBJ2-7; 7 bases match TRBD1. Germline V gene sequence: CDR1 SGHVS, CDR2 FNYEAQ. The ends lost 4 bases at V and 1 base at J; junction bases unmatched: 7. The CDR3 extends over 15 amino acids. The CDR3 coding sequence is TGTGCCAGCAGCTGGGGGACAGCCGAATCCTACGAGCAGTACTTC. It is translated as CASSWGTAESYEQYF. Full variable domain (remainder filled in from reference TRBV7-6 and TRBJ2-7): GAGVSQSPRYKVTKRGQDVALRCDPISGHVSLYWYRQALGQGPEFLTYFNYEAQQDKSGLPNDRFSAERPEGSISTLTIQRTEQRDSAMYRCASSWGTAESYEQYFGPGTRLTVT.